Included here is one T cell receptor (beta chain) sequence, with context. The germline CDR1 and CDR2 sequences are SEHNR and FQNEAQ (reference sequence). With V trimmed by 6 bases and J by 7 bases, 11 bases remained unmatched. The CDR3 sequence is 14 residues long. This sample is part of a study of blood T cells in healthy people across ages. A second PCR of 7 to 11 cycles used a sample-barcoded 5' primer and a J-beta primer mix. TCRdb passed the 5' RACE reads through MiXCR, listing each CDR3 protein once. The sample yields approximately 1.5 million distinct CDR3 sequences, roughly 43% seen once. J is TRBJ1-1 and V is TRBV7-9, with 7 bases fitting TRBD1. Sample: blood. The TCR sequence derives from a woman aged 18-29 years in good health. The CDR3 nucleotides are TGTGCCAGCAGTCCCGGGACAGCGCCGAGTGAAGCTTTCTTT. It yields the protein CASSPGTAPSEAFF.